The clone carrying this T cell receptor (beta chain) was detected many times. In TCRdb, the 5' RACE reads were re-called with MiXCR into one record per CDR3 protein. The sample lists about 27,000 distinct CDR3 sequences, 5% to 5.5% occurring once. These data originate in a study of spatial heterogeneity in lung cancer. Time point: blood at routine non-recurrence follow-up after resection. There are 16 residues in the CDR3. With 5 bases clipped from V and 1 base from J, the junction kept 6 bases outside the gene matches. The chain is built from TRBV12-3 or TRBV12-4 and TRBJ2-1; 9 bases are a match to TRBD2. This sample comprised PBMCs, obtained at follow-up. This TCR derives from a female donor with early-stage non-small cell lung cancer. The CDR3 region has the DNA TGTGCCAGCAGTCCCCTAGCGGGGCGTTCCTACAATGAGCAGTTCTTC. As protein: CASSPLAGRSYNEQFF.